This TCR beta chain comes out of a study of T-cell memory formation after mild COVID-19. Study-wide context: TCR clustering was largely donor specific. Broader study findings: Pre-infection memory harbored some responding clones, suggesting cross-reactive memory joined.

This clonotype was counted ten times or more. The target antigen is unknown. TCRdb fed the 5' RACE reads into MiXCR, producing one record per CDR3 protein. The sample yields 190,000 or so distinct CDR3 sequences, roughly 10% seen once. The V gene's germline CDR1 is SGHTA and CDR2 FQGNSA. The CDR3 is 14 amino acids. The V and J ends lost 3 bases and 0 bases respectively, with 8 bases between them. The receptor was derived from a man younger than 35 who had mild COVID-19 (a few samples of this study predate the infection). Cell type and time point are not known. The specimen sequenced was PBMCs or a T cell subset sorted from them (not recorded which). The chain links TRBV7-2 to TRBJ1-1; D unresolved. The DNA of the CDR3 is TGTGCCAGCAGCTTCACTGCTTTGAACACTGAAGCTTTCTTT. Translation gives CASSFTALNTEAFF.